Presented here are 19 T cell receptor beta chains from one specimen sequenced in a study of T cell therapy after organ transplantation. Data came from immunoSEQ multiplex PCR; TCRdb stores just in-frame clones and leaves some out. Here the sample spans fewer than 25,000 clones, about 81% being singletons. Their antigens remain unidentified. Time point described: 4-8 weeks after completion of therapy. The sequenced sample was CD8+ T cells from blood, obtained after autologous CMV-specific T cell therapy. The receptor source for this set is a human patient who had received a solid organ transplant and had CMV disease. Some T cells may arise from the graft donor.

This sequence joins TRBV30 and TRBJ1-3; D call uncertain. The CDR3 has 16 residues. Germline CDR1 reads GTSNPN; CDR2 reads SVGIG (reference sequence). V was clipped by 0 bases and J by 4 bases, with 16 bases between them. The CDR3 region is CAWSVSAPWTGNTIYF. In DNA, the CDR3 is TGTGCCTGGAGTGTAAGTGCTCCCTGGACGGGAAACACCATATATTTT.

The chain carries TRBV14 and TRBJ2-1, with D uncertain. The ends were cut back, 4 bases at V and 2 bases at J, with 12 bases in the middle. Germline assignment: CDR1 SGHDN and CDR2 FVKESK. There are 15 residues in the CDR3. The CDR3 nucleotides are TGTGCCAGCAGCCCCCTGATGAGCCCCTACAATGAGCAGTTCTTC. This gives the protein CASSPLMSPYNEQFF.

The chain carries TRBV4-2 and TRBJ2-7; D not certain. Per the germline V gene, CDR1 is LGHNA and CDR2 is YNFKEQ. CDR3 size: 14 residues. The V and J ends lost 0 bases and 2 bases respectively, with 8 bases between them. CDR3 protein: CASSQDASPYEQYF. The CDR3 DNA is TGTGCCAGCAGCCAAGACGCCAGCCCCTACGAGCAGTACTTC.

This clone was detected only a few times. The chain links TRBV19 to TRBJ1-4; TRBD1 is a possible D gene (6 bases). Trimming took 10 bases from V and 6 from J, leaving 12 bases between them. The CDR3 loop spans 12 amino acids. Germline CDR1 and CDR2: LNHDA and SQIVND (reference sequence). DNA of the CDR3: TGTGCCACCGGGACATCGGATGAAAAACTGTTTTTT. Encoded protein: CATGTSDEKLFF. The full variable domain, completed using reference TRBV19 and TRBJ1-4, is DGGITQSPKYLFRKEGQNVTLSCEQNLNHDAMYWYRQDPGQGLRLIYYSQIVNDFQKGDIAEGYSVSREKKESFPLTVTSAQKNPTAFYLCATGTSDEKLFFGSGTQLSVL.

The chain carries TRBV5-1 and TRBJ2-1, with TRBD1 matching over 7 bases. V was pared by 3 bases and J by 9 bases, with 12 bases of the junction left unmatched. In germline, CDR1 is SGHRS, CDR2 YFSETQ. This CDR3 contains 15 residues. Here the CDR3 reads CASSSRGSHSAEQFF. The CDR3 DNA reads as TGCGCCAGCAGCTCCAGGGGGTCACATAGCGCTGAGCAGTTCTTC.

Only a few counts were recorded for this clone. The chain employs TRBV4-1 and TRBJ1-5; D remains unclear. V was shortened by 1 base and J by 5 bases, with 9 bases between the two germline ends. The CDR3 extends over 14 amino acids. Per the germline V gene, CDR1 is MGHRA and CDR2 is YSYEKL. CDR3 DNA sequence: TGCGCCAGCAGCCAAGCGGCCAGCTATCAGCCCCAGCATTTT. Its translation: CASSQAASYQPQHF.

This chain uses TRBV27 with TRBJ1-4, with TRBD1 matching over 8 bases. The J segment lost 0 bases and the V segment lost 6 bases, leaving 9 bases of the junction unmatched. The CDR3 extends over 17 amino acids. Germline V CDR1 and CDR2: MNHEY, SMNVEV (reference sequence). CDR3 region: CASRTGGDPATNEKLFF. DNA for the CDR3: TGTGCCAGCAGAACAGGGGGGGATCCTGCAACTAATGAAAAACTGTTTTTT.

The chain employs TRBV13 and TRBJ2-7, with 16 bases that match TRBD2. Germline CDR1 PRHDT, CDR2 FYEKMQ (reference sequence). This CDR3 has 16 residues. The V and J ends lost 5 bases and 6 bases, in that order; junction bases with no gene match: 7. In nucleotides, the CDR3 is TGTGCCAGCAGCCTCGGGACTAGCGGGAGGGGCGGCGAGCAGTACTTC. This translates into CASSLGTSGRGGEQYF. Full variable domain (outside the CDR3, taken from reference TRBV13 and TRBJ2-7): AAGVIQSPRHLIKEKRETATLKCYPIPRHDTVYWYQQGPGQDPQFLISFYEKMQSDKGSIPDRFSAQQFSDYHSELNMSSLELGDSALYFCASSLGTSGRGGEQYFGPGTRLTVT.

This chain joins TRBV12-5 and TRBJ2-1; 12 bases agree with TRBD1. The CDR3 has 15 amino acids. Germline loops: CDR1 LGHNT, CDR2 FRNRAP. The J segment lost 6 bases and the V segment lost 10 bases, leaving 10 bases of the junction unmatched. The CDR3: CATRQGQGAGNEQFF. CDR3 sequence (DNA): TGTGCTACCCGGCAGGGACAGGGGGCCGGCAATGAGCAGTTCTTC.

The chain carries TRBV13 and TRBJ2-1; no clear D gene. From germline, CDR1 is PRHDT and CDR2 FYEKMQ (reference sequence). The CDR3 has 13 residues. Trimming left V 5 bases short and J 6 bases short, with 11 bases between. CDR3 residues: CASSLRTANEQFF. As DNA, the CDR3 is TGTGCCAGCAGCCTACGGACCGCCAATGAGCAGTTCTTC.

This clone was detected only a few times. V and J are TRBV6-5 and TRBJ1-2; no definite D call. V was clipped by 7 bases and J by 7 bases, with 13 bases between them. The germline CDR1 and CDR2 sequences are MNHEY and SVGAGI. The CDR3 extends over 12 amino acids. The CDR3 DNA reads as TGTGCCAGCAATCAAGGGAGAGGTGGCTACACCTTC. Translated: CASNQGRGGYTF.

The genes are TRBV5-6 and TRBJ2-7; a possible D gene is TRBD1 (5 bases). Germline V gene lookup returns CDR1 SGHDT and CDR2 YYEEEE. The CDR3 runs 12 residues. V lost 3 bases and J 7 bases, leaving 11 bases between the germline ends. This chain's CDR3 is CASSSGLGEQYF. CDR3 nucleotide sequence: TGTGCCAGCAGCTCAGGGTTGGGAGAGCAGTACTTC.

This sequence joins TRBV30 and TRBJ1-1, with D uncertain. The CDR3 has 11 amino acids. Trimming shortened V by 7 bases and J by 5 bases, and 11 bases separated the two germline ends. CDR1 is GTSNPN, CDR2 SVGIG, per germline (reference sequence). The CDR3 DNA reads TGTGCCTTCAGTTGGAGGACTGAAGCTTTCTTT. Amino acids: CAFSWRTEAFF.

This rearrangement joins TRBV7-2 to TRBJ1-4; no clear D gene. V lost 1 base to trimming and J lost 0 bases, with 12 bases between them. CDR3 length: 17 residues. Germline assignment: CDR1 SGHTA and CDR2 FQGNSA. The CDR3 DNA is TGTGCCAGCAGCTTAGTCCTCCTGCTAACAACTAATGAAAAACTGTTTTTT. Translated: CASSLVLLLTTNEKLFF.

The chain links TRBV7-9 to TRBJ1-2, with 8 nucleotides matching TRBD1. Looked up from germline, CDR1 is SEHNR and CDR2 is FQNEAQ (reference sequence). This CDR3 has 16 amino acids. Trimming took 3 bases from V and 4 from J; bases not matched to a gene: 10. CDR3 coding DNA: TGTGCCAGCAGCTTTGACAGGGGTGAGGGATCCTATGGCTACACCTTC. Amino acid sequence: CASSFDRGEGSYGYTF. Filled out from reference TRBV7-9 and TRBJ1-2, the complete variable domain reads DTGVSQNPRHKITKRGQNVTFRCDPISEHNRLYWYRQTLGQGPEFLTYFQNEAQLEKSRLLSDRFSAERPKGSFSTLEIQRTEQGDSAMYLCASSFDRGEGSYGYTFGSGTRLTVV.

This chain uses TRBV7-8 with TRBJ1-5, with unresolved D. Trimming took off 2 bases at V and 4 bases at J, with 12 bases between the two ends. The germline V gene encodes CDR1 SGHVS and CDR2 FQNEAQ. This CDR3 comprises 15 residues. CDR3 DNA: TGTGCCAGCAGCTTAAAAGGGTTAGGGAATCAGCCCCAGCATTTT. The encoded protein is CASSLKGLGNQPQHF.

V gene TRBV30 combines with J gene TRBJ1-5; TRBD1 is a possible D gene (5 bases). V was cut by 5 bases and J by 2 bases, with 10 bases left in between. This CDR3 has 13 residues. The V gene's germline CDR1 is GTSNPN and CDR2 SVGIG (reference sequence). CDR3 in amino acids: CAWGGDGNQPQHF. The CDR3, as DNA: TGTGCCTGGGGGGGGGACGGCAATCAGCCCCAGCATTTT.

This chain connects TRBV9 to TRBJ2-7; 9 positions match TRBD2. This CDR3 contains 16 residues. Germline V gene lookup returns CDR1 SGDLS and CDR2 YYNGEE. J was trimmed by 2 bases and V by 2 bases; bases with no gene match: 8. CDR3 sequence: CASSVGRREGPYEQYF. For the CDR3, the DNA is TGTGCCAGCAGCGTGGGCAGGCGGGAGGGCCCCTACGAGCAGTACTTC.

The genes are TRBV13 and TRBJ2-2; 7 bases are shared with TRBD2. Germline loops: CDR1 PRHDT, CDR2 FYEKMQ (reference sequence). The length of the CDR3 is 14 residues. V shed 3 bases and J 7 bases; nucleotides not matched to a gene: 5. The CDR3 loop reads CASSFREVNGELFF. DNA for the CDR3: TGTGCCAGCAGCTTCCGGGAGGTCAACGGGGAGCTGTTTTTT.